This TCR beta chain was profiled in a study of T cells in Graves' hyperthyroidism and ophthalmopathy. Study-level findings and limits: Most thyroid clonotypes expanded above 0.001 appeared in blood too.

CDR1 is SGHVS and CDR2 is FQNEAQ in the germline V gene. The CDR3 has 14 residues. Trimming stripped 6 bases from V and 7 bases from J, with 13 bases between. PBMCs were sourced from less than 13 ml fresh peripheral blood. This clonotype was picked up many times. Antigen: not known. RNA transcripts were the template for amplifying TCR beta CDR3 regions. HTBI primers were the set used in a first-round RT-PCR of the TCR CDR3. TCRdb independently ran MiXCR on the multiplex PCR reads; one entry per CDR3 protein. The sample holds roughly 360,000 distinct CDR3 sequences, 13% seen once. The specimen was blood. The receptor's source is a man aged 30 to 39 with Graves' hyperthyroidism that later progressed to Graves' ophthalmopathy. V and J are TRBV7-8 and TRBJ1-6; TRBD1 might be the D (6 bases). This CDR3 reads CASRLITGNSPLHF. DNA for the CDR3: TGTGCCAGCAGACTCATCACAGGGAATTCACCCCTCCACTTT.